This T cell receptor (beta chain) is from a study of sequential checkpoint blockade in melanoma (dated by TCRdb to about 2019). In the study overall: In a 1:1 randomization, patients received either first-line nivolumab then ipilimumab (arm A) or ipilimumab then nivolumab (arm B). Maintenance nivolumab came after each of the two trial sequences. TCRbeta immunosequencing was performed on DNA from roughly 91 pretreatment melanoma tumor samples. Matched tumor biopsies were taken from around 22 patients before treatment and at week 13, after single-agent nivolumab (arm A) or ipilimumab (arm B). Roughly four fifths of the matched pre- and post-treatment tumor biopsy pairs came from the same lesion. Overall study outcomes, separate from this receptor: Patients with increases in tumor T-cell fraction and clonality by week 13 were approximately 30 times more likely to achieve clinical benefit. Small sample sizes and reduced statistical power limited the within-arm analyses of tumor T-cell fraction. Among patients in arm A, the nivolumab-first arm, pretreatment tumor TIL clonality was associated with response (P = .04). Tumor T-cell fraction and clonality correlated with PD-L1 staining and CD8+ T-cell counts but not with mutational load. Validation of the response-prediction model combining TCR metrics and mutation burden is needed in larger, independent patient cohorts.

The treatment or condition label of this sample denotes: randomized to nivolumab then ipilimumab (arm A) or the reverse (arm B). Prior DNA-damaging chemotherapy had not been received by any trial patient. The samples were obtained from melanoma patients enrolled in CheckMate 064, an open-label, randomized phase II trial testing sequential checkpoint blockade. Genomic DNA from formalin-fixed paraffin-embedded (FFPE) tissue samples was used for tumor TCR sequencing. This clone was detected only a few times. There is no known antigen for this receptor. No per-base quality is available; no much larger clone lies one base away. The immunoSEQ Assay was used to immunosequence TCRbeta CDR3 regions from genomic DNA. Prior to high-throughput sequencing, genomic DNA was amplified by bias-controlled multiplex PCR. The original pipeline was this. To quantify the absolute abundance of each unique TCRbeta CDR3 region, the sequences were collapsed and filtered. Clonality, defined as 1 minus Pielou's evenness, was calculated using only productive rearrangements. To compute tumor T-cell fraction, TCRbeta template counts were normalized to usable DNA, with usable DNA estimated from several housekeeping genes. Clones with significantly greater frequencies in on-treatment versus baseline samples were identified using a previously published method. TCRdb holds this immuneACCESS table with in-frame rearrangements only. Some clones are missing; in checked studies, unresolved V genes explain under half, and the rest has no known cause. That table furnishes V, J and clone size, whereas the DNA furnished D and trimming. This sample has 35,000 to 40,000 clones in its table, and approximately 30% of those were observed once. The ten largest clones capture roughly 1.6% of the sample.

Trimming leaves V shorter by 10 bases and J shorter by 7 bases, with the junction holding 7 bases beyond the gene matches. The germline V gene specifies MNHGY as CDR1 and SAAAGT as CDR2. Including the terminal cysteine and phenylalanine, the CDR3 comprises 13 residues. Of all the DNA, just the CDR3 is kept, 39 bases in frame from base 1. The specimen was tumor tissue (inferred from file names), collected from a patient given nivolumab and ipilimumab in sequence. In this chain, TRBV6-8 is recombined with TRBJ2-1; 10 central nucleotides agree with TRBD1. This TCR was sampled from a human donor with melanoma. The DNA sequence follows: TGTGCCATCAACCGACAGGGGGCGAATGAGCAGTTCTTC. It translates as CAINRQGANEQFF.